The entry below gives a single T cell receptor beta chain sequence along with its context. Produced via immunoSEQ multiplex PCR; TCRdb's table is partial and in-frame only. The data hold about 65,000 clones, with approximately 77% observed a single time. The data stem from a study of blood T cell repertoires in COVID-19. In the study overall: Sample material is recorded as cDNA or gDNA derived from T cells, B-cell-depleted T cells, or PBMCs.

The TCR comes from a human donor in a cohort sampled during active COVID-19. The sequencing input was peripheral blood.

CDR3 sequence (DNA): TGCGCCAGCAGCTTAACGCGAGAGACCCAGTACTTC. Its translation is CASSLTRETQYF. The V and J genes are TRBV5-1 and TRBJ2-5, with no clear D. The CDR3 sequence is 12 residues long. Germline assignment: CDR1 SGHRS and CDR2 YFSETQ. Trimming took off 2 bases at V and 4 bases at J, with 6 bases between the two ends.